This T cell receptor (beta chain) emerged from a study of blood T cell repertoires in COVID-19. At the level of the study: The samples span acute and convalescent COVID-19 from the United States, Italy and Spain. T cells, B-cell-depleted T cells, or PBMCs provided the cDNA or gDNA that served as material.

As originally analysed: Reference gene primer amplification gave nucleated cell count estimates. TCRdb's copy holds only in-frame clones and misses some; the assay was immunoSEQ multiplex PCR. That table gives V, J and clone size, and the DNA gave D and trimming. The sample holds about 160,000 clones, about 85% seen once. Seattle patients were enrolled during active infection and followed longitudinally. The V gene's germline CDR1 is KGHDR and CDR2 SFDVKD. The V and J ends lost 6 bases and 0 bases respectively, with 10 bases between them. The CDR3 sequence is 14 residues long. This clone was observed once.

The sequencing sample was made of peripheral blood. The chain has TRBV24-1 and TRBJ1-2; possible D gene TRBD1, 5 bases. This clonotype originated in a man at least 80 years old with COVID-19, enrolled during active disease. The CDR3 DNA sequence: TGTGCCACCAGTCAAACAGGATCTAACTATGGCTACACCTTC. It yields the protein CATSQTGSNYGYTF.